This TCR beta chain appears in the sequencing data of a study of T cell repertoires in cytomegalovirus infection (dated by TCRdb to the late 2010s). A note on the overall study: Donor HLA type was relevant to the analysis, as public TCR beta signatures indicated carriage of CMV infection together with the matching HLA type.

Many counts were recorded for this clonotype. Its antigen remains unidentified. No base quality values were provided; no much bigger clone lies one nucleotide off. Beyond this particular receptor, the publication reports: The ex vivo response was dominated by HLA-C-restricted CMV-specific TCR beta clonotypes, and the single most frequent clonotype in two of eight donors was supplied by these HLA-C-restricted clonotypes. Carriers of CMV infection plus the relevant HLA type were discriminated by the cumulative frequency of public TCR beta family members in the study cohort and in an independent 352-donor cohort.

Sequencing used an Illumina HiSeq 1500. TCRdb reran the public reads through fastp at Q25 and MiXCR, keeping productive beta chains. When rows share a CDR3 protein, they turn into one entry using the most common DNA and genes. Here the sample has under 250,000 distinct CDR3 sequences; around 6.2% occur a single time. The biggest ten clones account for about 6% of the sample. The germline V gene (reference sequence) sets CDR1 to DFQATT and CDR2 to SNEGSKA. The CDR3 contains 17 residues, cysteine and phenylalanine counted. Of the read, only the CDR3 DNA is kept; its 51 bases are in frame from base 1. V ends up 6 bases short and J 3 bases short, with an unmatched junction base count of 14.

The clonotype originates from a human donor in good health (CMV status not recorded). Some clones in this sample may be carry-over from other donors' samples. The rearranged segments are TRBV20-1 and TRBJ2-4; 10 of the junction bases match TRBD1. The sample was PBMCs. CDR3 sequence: CSAVRQGAFSVKNIQYF. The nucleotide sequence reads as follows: TGCAGTGCCGTTCGACAGGGGGCGTTCAGCGTCAAAAACATTCAGTACTTC.